The T cell receptor (beta chain) under discussion was sequenced for a study of blood T cell repertoires in COVID-19. In the study overall: From the United States, Italy and Spain came samples of acute and convalescent COVID-19.

Method: immunoSEQ multiplex PCR; TCRdb's copy keeps in-frame clones and lacks some. The sample lists over 150,000 clones; approximately 81% were seen once. The CDR3 sequence is 14 residues long. CDR1 MNHEY and CDR2 SVGAGI come from the germline V gene. The V gene lost 8 bases and the J gene lost 1 base, with 12 bases spanning the gap. Sequencing was carried out using peripheral blood. The sequence was collected from a man aged 18 to 30 with active or convalescent COVID-19. V gene TRBV6-5 combines with J gene TRBJ2-1; a possible D gene is TRBD2 (6 bases). Here the CDR3 reads CASPLGGSYNEQFF. The DNA for the CDR3 is TGTGCCAGCCCTCTTGGGGGGTCCTACAATGAGCAGTTCTTC.